The clone carrying this T cell receptor beta chain was counted once. Its target is unknown. This sample is drawn from a study of T cell repertoires in ileal Crohn's disease. Study summary: Biopsies of inflamed ileum from the surgical specimen form M0 samples.

Study observations and caveats: Endoscopic recurrence occurred in every patient whose clonality exceeded 26.8%. Compared with non-smokers, active smokers at surgery showed more clonal expansions.

Germline V gene lookup returns CDR1 MGHRA and CDR2 YSYEKL. The CDR3 runs to 16 residues. V lost 4 bases, J lost 7 bases, and 10 bases stayed unmatched. Sequencing used immunoSEQ multiplex PCR; TCRdb keeps in-frame clones, though not all of them. The sample holds some 6,000 clones, approximately 80% seen once. Described time point: inflamed ileum from the surgical specimen. Eligibility required adulthood, ileal or ileocolonic Crohn's disease and indicated ileocolonic resection. This TCR was sampled from an adult with Crohn's disease. Sample: ileal tissue. The V gene is TRBV4-1, the J gene TRBJ1-4; TRBD1 matches at 9 bases. CDR3 amino acids: CASSPYGTGTGEKLFF. DNA for the CDR3: TGCGCCAGCAGCCCTTACGGGACAGGGACGGGTGAAAAACTGTTTTTT.